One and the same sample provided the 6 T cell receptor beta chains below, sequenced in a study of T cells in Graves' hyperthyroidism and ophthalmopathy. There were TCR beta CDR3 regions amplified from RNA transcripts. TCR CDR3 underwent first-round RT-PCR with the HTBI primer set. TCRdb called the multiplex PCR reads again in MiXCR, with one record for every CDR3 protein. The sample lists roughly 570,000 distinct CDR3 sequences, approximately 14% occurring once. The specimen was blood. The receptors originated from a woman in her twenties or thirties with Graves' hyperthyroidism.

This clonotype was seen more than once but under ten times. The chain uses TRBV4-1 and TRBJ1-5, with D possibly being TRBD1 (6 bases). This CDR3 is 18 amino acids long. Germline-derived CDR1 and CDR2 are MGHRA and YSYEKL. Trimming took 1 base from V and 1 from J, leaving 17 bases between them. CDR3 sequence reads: CASSQGLRGRASNQPQHF. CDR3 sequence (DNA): TGCGCCAGCAGCCAAGGTCTCCGGGGGCGCGCGAGCAATCAGCCCCAGCATTTT.

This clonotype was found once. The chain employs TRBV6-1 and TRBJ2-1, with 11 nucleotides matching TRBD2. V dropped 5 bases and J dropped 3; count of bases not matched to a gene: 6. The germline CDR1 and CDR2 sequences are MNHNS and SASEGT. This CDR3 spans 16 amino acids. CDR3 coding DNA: TGTGCCAGCAGTCGGGGGACTAGCGGAAACTACAATGAGCAGTTCTTC. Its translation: CASSRGTSGNYNEQFF.

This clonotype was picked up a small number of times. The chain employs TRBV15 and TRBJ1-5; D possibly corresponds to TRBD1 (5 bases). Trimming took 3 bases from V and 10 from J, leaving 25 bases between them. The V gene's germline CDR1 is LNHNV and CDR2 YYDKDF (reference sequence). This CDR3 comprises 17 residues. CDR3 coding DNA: TGTGCCACCAGCAGTCTGAGCCTAGGGACCCGAGCTGACCCCCAGCATTTT. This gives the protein CATSSLSLGTRADPQHF.

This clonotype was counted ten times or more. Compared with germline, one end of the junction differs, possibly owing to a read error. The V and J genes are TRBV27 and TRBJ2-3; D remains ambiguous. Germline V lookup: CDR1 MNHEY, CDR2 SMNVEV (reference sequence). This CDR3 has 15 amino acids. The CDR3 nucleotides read TGTGCCAGCAGCTTATCCCAAGTTCGCGGAGATACGCAGTATTTT. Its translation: CASSLSQVRGDTQYF.

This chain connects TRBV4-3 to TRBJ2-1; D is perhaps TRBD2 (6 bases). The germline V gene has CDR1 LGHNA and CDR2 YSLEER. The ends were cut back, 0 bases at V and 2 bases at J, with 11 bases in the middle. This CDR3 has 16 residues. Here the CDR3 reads CASSQDREPPYNEQFF. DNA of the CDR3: TGCGCCAGCAGCCAAGATCGGGAGCCCCCCTACAATGAGCAGTTCTTC.

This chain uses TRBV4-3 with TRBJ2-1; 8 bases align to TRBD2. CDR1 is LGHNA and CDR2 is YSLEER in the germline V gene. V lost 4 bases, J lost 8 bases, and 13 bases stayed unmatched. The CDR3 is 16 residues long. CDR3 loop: CASSPEGSGSLDEQFF. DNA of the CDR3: TGCGCCAGCAGCCCCGAAGGAAGCGGGAGTCTGGATGAGCAGTTCTTC.